The 3 T cell receptor beta chains given below trace back to one sample, sequenced in a study of STAT5B mutations in CD4+ large granular lymphocyte leukemia (dated 2022 in TCRdb). Libraries came from the immunoSEQ multiplex PCR assay. Entries here come from immuneACCESS through TCRdb and include only in-frame sequences with V and J called. Some clones fail to appear in such tables; in the studies checked, an unresolved V gene covers under half of the shortfall, and the cause of the remainder is unknown. In all, the sample holds some 41,000 clones, and roughly 79% of those were seen once. The ten largest account for 3.6% of the sample. Sequencing input: CD4+ T cells from blood buffy coats. The source of these receptors is a human donor in good health.

This rearrangement joins TRBV15 to TRBJ2-7; D gene ambiguous. The germline gives CDR1 LNHNV, CDR2 YYDKDF (reference sequence). The length of the CDR3 is 15 residues. Trimming removed 0 bases from V and 1 base from J, with 10 bases in between. CDR3 loop: CATSRDSYGSYEQYF. The CDR3 DNA reads TGTGCCACCAGCAGAGACTCTTATGGGTCCTACGAGCAGTACTTC.

The V and J genes are TRBV30 and TRBJ1-2; unclear D gene. The V gene's germline CDR1 is GTSNPN and CDR2 SVGIG (reference sequence). V lost 1 base, J lost 3 bases, and 6 bases lay in between. The CDR3 sequence is 12 residues long. The CDR3 nucleotides read TGTGCCTGGAGTGGACGGCACTATGGCTACACCTTC. Protein product: CAWSGRHYGYTF.

This chain connects TRBV6-6 to TRBJ2-7; no clear D gene. The germline gives CDR1 MNHNY, CDR2 SVGAGI (reference sequence). The V end was cut by 0 bases, the J end by 3 bases, with 9 bases between. The CDR3 is 14 amino acids. The CDR3 protein is CASSYSPPIYEQYF. The CDR3 DNA reads as TGTGCCAGCAGTTACTCTCCGCCTATCTACGAGCAGTACTTC.